A selection of T cell receptor beta chains follows, all from one sample in a study of T cell responses to AZD1222 COVID-19 vaccine. Only in-frame clones appear in the TCRdb table, and some are missing; sequencing was by immunoSEQ multiplex PCR. The repertoire shows about 140,000 clones; the top ten hold roughly 2%. The sample was peripheral blood. These receptors came from an adult in good health. Each CDR3 is given without its conserved first and last residue.

V gene	J gene	CDR3 protein
TRBV4-1	TRBJ2-1	ASSHQGQGANEQF
TRBV7-9	TRBJ1-4	ASSLGAADSNEKLF
TRBV21-1	TRBJ2-5	ASSKVEAWAPQGWVPETQY
TRBV28	TRBJ1-2	ASSSIRRTGNGGYGYT
TRBV5-1	TRBJ2-3	ASSGGLAGMRTDTQY
TRBV27	TRBJ1-1	ASSPSPGGLAEAF
TRBV27	TRBJ1-5	ASSSTSYGQGRQPQH
TRBV4-1	TRBJ1-1	ASSRREDTEAF
TRBV6-1	TRBJ1-2	ASSEGQGWNYGYT
TRBV28	TRBJ1-4	ASTPGGSNEKLF
TRBV6-2/TRBV6-3	TRBJ2-7	ASSYSGGRVQY
TRBV6-5	TRBJ1-5	ASRGGTGHNQPQH
TRBV3-1/TRBV3-2	TRBJ2-5	ASSQEGVWETQY
TRBV9	TRBJ2-3	ASSVGTGNTQY
TRBV5-6	TRBJ2-5	ASSFQTGRETQY
TRBV4-2	TRBJ1-5	ASSQKTGGQQPQH
TRBV18	TRBJ2-7	ASSPGRGYEQY
TRBV19	TRBJ1-5	ASSIWGQPQH
TRBV7-7	TRBJ2-5	ASSLAGGAQTQY
TRBV6-5	TRBJ2-1	ASRDSGRSYNEQF
TRBV18	TRBJ1-1	ASSLDLNTEAF
TRBV3-1/TRBV3-2	TRBJ1-1	ASSQNLNTEAF
TRBV5-6	TRBJ1-5	ASSLGNQPQH
TRBV6-2/TRBV6-3	TRBJ1-2	ASSYSAGVRYGYT
TRBV27	TRBJ1-1	ASSFGGARTEAF
TRBV11-3	TRBJ1-1	ASSLGAGGAF
TRBV18	TRBJ1-1	ASSPPRTNTEAF
TRBV12-5	TRBJ1-1	ASGEGRGGTEAF
TRBV6-2/TRBV6-3	TRBJ2-2	ASSYVGWKGELF
TRBV5-1	TRBJ2-5	ASRGRGSQETQY
TRBV4-1	TRBJ1-5	ASSQAGQPQH
TRBV12-3/TRBV12-4	TRBJ2-7	ASSGTSVNEQY
TRBV3-1/TRBV3-2	TRBJ2-7	ASSQMVGQPYEQY
TRBV5-1	TRBJ2-7	ASSFGSSYEQY
TRBV3-1/TRBV3-2	TRBJ2-7	ASSSHHTGSYEQY
TRBV7-9	TRBJ1-3	ASSLGYVSGNTIY
TRBV6-5	TRBJ2-7	ASSYTQTGIEGEQY
TRBV7-3	TRBJ2-5	ASSPHGTGKGQETQY
TRBV6-5	TRBJ1-6	ASSSLGTYNSPLH
TRBV30	TRBJ1-5	AWTTGGQPQH